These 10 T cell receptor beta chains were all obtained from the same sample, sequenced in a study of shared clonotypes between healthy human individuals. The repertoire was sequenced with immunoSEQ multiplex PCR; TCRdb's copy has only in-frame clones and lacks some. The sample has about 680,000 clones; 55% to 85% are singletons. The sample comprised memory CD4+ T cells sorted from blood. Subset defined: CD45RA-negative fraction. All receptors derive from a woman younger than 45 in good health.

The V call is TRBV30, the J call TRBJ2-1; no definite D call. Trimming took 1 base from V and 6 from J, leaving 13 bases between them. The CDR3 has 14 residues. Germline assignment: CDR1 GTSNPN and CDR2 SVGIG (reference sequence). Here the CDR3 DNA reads TGTGCCTGGAGTGCAATTTCCGGTGGCAATGAGCAGTTCTTC. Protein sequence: CAWSAISGGNEQFF. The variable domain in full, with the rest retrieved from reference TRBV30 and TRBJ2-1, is SQTIHQWPATLVQPVGSPLSLECTVEGTSNPNLYWYRQAAGRGLQLLFYSVGIGQISSEVPQNLSASRPQDRQFILSSKKLLLSDSGFYLCAWSAISGGNEQFFGPGTRLTVL.

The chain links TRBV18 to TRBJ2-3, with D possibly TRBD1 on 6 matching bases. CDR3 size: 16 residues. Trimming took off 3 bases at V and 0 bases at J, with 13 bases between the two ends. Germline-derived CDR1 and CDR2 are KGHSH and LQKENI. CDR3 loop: CASSPRDTSSTDTQYF. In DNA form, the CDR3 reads TGTGCCAGCTCACCCCGGGACACTTCTAGCACAGATACGCAGTATTTT.

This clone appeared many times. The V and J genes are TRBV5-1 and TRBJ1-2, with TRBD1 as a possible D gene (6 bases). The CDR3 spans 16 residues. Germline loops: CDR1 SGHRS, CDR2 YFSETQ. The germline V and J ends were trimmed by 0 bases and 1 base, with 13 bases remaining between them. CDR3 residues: CASSLGFEGDNYGYTF. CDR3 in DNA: TGCGCCAGCAGCTTGGGCTTTGAGGGGGATAACTATGGCTACACCTTC.

In DNA, the CDR3 is TGTGCCAGCAGCCTTGGGGGCGGGAGGCAGGCAGATACGCAGTATTTT. This translates into CASSLGGGRQADTQYF. This chain uses TRBV7-2 with TRBJ2-3; 8 bases map to TRBD2. Trimming removed 5 bases from V and 4 bases from J; junction bases left unmatched: 11. This CDR3 comprises 16 residues. Germline V gene sequence: CDR1 SGHTA, CDR2 FQGNSA. Drawing the rest from reference TRBV7-2 and TRBJ2-3, the complete variable domain is GAGVSQSPSNKVTEKGKDVELRCDPISGHTALYWYRQSLGQGLEFLIYFQGNSAPDKSGLPSDRFSAERTGGSVSTLTIQRTQQEDSAVYLCASSLGGGRQADTQYFGPGTRLTVL.

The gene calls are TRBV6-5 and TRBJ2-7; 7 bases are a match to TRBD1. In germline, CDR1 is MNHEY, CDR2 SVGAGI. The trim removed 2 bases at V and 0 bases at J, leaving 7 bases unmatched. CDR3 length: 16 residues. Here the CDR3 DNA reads TGTGCCAGCAGTTACGGGACAGCAACAATCTCCTACGAGCAGTACTTC. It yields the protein CASSYGTATISYEQYF.

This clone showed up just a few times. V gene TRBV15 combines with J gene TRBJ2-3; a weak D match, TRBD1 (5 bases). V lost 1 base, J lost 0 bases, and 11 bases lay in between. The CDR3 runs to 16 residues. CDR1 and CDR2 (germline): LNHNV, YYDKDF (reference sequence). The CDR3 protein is CATSRGDRPSTDTQYF. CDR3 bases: TGTGCCACCAGCAGAGGTGACAGACCGAGCACAGATACGCAGTATTTT.

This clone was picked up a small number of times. The CDR3: CASSQTSTQAGELFF. CDR3 coding DNA: TGTGCCAGCAGCCAGACTAGCACGCAAGCCGGGGAGCTGTTTTTT. The chain links TRBV7-2 to TRBJ2-2; 7 bases line up with TRBD2. V gave up 5 bases and J gave up 6 bases; unmatched junction bases: 9. The germline CDR1 and CDR2 sequences are SGHTA and FQGNSA. The CDR3 consists of 15 residues.

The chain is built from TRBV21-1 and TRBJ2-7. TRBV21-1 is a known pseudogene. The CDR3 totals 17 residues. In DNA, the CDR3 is TGTGCCAGCAGCAAAGGGTCCACGGAGTCAGGTCCCTACGAGCAGTACTTC. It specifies CASSKGSTESGPYEQYF.

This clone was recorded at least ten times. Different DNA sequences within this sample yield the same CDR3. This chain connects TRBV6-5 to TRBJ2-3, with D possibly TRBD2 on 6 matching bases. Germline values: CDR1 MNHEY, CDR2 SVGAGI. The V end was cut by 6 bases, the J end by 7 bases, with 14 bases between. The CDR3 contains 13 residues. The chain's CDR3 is CASRRGGGHTQYF. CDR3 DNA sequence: TGTGCCAGCAGAAGGGGAGGAGGTCATACGCAGTATTTT.

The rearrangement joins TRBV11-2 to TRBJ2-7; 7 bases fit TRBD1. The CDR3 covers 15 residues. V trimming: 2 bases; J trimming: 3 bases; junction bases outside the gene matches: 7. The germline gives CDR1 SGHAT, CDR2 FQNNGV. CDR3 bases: TGTGCCAGCAGCTTATCCCAGGACAGGTTCTACGAGCAGTACTTC. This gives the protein CASSLSQDRFYEQYF.